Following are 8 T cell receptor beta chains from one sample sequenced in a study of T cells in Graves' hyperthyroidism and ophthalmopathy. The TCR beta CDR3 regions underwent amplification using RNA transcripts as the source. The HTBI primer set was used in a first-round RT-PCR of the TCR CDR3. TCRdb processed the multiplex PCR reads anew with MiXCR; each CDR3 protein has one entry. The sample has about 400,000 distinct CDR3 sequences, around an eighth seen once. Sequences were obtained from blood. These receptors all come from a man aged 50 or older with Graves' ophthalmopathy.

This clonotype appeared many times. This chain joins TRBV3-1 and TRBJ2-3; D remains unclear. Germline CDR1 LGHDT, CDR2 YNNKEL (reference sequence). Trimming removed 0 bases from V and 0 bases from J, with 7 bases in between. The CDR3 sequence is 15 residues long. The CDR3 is CASSQDSDSTDTQYF. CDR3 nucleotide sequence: TGTGCCAGCAGCCAAGACTCGGACAGCACAGATACGCAGTATTTT.

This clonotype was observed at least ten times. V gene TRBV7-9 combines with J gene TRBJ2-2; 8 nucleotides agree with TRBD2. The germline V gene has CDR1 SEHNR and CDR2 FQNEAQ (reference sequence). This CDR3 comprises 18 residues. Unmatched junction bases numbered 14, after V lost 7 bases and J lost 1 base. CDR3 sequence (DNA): TGTGCCAGCATACCGGGACTAGATGGGGAAAAGAACACCGGGGAGCTGTTTTTT. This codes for CASIPGLDGEKNTGELFF.

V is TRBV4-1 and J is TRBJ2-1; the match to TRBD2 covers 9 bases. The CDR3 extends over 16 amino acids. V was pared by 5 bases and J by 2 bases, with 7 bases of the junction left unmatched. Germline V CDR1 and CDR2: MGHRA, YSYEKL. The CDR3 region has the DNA TGCGCCAGCAGCGGCCACCTAGCGGGGACCTACAATGAGCAGTTCTTC. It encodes CASSGHLAGTYNEQFF.

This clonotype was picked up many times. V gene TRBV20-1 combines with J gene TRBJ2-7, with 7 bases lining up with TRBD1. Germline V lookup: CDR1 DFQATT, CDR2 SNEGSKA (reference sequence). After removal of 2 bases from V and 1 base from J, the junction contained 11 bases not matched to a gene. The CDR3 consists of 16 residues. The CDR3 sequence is CSARPHRGRGSYEQYF. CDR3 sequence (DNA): TGCAGTGCTAGACCTCACAGGGGTAGGGGATCCTACGAGCAGTACTTC.

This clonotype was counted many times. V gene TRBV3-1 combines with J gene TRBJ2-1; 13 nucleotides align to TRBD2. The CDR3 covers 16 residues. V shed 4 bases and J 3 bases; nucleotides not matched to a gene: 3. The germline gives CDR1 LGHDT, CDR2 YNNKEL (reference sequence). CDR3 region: CASSRTSGRNYNEQFF. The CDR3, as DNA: TGTGCCAGCAGCCGGACTAGCGGGAGAAACTACAATGAGCAGTTCTTC.

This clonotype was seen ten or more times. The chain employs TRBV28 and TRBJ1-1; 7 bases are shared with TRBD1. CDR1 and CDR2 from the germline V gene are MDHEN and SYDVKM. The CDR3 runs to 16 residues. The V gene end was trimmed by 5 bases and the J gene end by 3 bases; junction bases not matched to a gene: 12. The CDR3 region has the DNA TGTGCCAGCAGTCCCCCTGGGAGGGGGCAGGACACTGAAGCTTTCTTT. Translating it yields CASSPPGRGQDTEAFF.

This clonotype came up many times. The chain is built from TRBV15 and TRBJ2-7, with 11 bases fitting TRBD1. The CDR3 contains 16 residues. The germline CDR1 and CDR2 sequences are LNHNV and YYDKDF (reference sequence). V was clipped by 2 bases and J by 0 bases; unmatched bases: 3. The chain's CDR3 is CATSRRTGGSSYEQYF. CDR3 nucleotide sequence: TGTGCCACCAGCAGAAGGACAGGGGGCTCCTCCTACGAGCAGTACTTC.

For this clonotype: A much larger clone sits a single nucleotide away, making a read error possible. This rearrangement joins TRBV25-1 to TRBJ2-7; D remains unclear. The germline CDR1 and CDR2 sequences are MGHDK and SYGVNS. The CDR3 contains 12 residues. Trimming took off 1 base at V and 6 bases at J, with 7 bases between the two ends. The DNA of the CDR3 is TGTGCCAGCAGTGAATCATCCGTCGAGCAGTACTTC. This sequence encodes CASSESSVEQYF.